The present TCR beta chain was sequenced within a study of blood T cell repertoires in COVID-19 (dated by TCRdb to the early 2020s). Turning to the overall study: Samples covering the acute and convalescent phases of COVID-19 were provided by collaborators in the United States, Italy and Spain. The material from the prospective study consisted of cDNA or gDNA derived from T cells, B-cell-depleted T cells, or PBMCs. A de-identified subject ID, COVID-19 status, age in years and sex were almost always included in the sample metadata. Where HLA class I and class II types were available, the types were taken from metadata supplied by the sample provider, not from assay-based typing. Deeply sampled blood TCRbeta repertoires from subjects exposed to, actively infected with, or recovered from COVID-19 were included in the dataset. Samples came from the ongoing ImmuneRACE study (first 160 participants) plus 1,254 subjects from 6 global collaborators. A freely available public database, intended as a resource for researchers studying the immune response to SARS-CoV-2, is where the repertoires were released. On the study overall, not on this receptor specifically: How much clinical and demographic metadata was included differed by source and by participant, and the metadata was provided uncurated.

The collaborating institutions used their own protocols to collect whole blood in K2EDTA tubes. For TCRbeta analysis, collaborators shipped samples as frozen whole blood, isolated PBMCs, or DNA extracted from either of those sample types. TCRbeta CDR3 regions were amplified from genomic DNA using the immunoSEQ Assay, a bias-controlled multiplex PCR. As for the original processing: Within the assay, amplification of reference gene primers was used to estimate how many nucleated cells each sample contained. Sequence reads were collapsed and filtered to measure the absolute abundance of every unique TCRbeta CDR3 rearrangement. For each sample, productive Simpson clonality was calculated by taking the square root of Simpson's diversity index across productive rearrangements. TCRdb provides this immuneACCESS table in a form limited to in-frame rearrangements. Some clones are lacking; in checked studies, under half of them reflect an unresolved V gene, and why the rest are absent is not known. From that table come the V and J calls and clone size; the DNA was used to work out D and trimming. The sample includes 250,000 to 350,000 clones, with about nine tenths observed a single time. In total, the top ten clones hold approximately 2.4% of the sample.

Notes on this clone: The specificity of this receptor is unknown. Base qualities are missing; no much larger clone stands one base away.

This sequence was found in a man younger than 35 with active or convalescent COVID-19. The sequencing sample was made of peripheral blood.

The CDR3 reads CASSYRQGRTLEQFF. The DNA sequence reads TGTGCCAGCAGTTATCGGCAGGGAAGAACTCTTGAGCAGTTCTTC. This chain is built from TRBV6-5 and TRBJ2-1; TRBD1 is perhaps the D gene, given 5 matching bases. From the cysteine through the phenylalanine, the CDR3 covers 15 amino acids. The read is trimmed to its CDR3 DNA, 45 bases read in frame from base 1. Relative to germline, V is 3 bases shorter and J is 9 bases shorter, with 18 bases between their ends. In the germline V gene, CDR1 corresponds to MNHEY and CDR2 to SVGAGI.